Described below is a single TCR beta chain sequence and its context. The antigen is unknown. Sample-barcoded 5' priming and a J-beta primer mix drove a second PCR of about 6 to 12 cycles. Via MiXCR, TCRdb re-called the 5' RACE reads, giving one row per CDR3 protein. This sample yields around 1.1 million distinct CDR3 sequences, of which around two fifths are seen a single time; over 10% belongs to the top ten. These data originate in a study of blood T cells in healthy people across ages. Study conclusions and caveats: Roughly linearly, TCR beta diversity per million T cells fell as age increased.

CDR1 MNHEY and CDR2 SMNVEV come from the germline V gene (reference sequence). Trimming took off 5 bases at V and 5 bases at J, with 18 bases between the two ends. This CDR3 region has 15 residues. The rearrangement joins TRBV27 to TRBJ1-2, with D perhaps TRBD1 (5 bases). This receptor was identified in a young man in good health. Sequencing was performed on blood. The CDR3 bases are TGTGCCAGCAGTCTACAGGAGACTGGGGGGTATGGCTACACCTTC. It codes for CASSLQETGGYGYTF.